The entry below gives a single T cell receptor beta chain sequence along with its context. V was clipped by 6 bases and J by 1 base, with 4 bases between them. The CDR3 has 12 residues. Per the germline V gene, CDR1 is MNHNY and CDR2 is SVGAGI (reference sequence). These data come from a study of blood T cell repertoires in COVID-19. The assay was immunoSEQ multiplex PCR, and TCRdb's table has in-frame clones only and misses some. The sample consists of 150,000 or so clones, around 82% of them appearing once. Material for sequencing was peripheral blood. This receptor was obtained from a man in his sixties with COVID-19, enrolled during active disease. The genes are TRBV6-6 and TRBJ1-3; D unresolved. The DNA for the CDR3 is TGTGCCAGCAGCAGATCTGGAAACACCATATATTTT. It is translated as CASSRSGNTIYF.